The 2 T cell receptor beta chains listed next were all sequenced from one sample in a study of cytomegalovirus exposure and HLA in healthy donors. The PCR employed 60 Vbeta primers together with 13 Jbeta primers. Method: immunoSEQ multiplex PCR; TCRdb's copy keeps in-frame clones and lacks some. This table holds 150,000 to 200,000 clones, more than 85% found once. The sequenced sample consisted of PBMCs. Every receptor here comes from a girl under three years old in good health and CMV-seronegative.

The chain has TRBV7-6 and TRBJ2-7; D possibly corresponds to TRBD2 (7 bases). V lost 1 base to trimming and J lost 7 bases, with 14 bases between them. Germline CDR1 SGHVS, CDR2 FNYEAQ. The CDR3 runs 14 residues. Here the CDR3 DNA reads TGTGCCAGCAGCTTAGGAGGGGGGGCACGAGAGCAGTACTTC. This translates into CASSLGGGAREQYF.

The V gene is TRBV27, the J gene TRBJ2-1; 8 nucleotides match TRBD2. J was trimmed by 8 bases and V by 4 bases; bases with no gene match: 16. The germline V gene encodes CDR1 MNHEY and CDR2 SMNVEV (reference sequence). This CDR3 comprises 17 residues. DNA of the CDR3: TGTGCCAGCAGTTCCCTCAATGCCGGGACTAGTAGCTATGAGCAGTTCTTC. This sequence encodes CASSSLNAGTSSYEQFF.